The subject of this entry is one T cell receptor beta chain. The data are from a study of a mutant IDH1 vaccine in newly diagnosed glioma. Per germline, CDR1 PRHDT and CDR2 FYEKMQ (reference sequence). V was shortened by 4 bases and J by 0 bases, with 11 bases between the two germline ends. There are 15 residues in the CDR3. As to time point: baseline, week 1 (first vaccination visit). Treatment of the sample: pre-vaccination baseline after standard-of-care therapy. Libraries were prepared by immunoSEQ multiplex PCR; TCRdb keeps only in-frame clonotypes and omits some of them. The repertoire consists of tens of thousands of clones, with over 70% occurring once and the leading ten covering around 5%.

The chain carries TRBV13 and TRBJ2-3, with D possibly matching TRBD2 (6 bases). This TCR derives from a man in his forties or fifties with glioma. Some clones in this sample may be carry-over from other donors' samples. Sequences were derived from PBMCs, sampled from a glioma patient treated with radiotherapy, temozolomide or both. The CDR3 loop is CASSYGGASTDTQYF. In DNA form, the CDR3 reads TGTGCCAGCAGCTACGGGGGTGCTAGCACAGATACGCAGTATTTT.